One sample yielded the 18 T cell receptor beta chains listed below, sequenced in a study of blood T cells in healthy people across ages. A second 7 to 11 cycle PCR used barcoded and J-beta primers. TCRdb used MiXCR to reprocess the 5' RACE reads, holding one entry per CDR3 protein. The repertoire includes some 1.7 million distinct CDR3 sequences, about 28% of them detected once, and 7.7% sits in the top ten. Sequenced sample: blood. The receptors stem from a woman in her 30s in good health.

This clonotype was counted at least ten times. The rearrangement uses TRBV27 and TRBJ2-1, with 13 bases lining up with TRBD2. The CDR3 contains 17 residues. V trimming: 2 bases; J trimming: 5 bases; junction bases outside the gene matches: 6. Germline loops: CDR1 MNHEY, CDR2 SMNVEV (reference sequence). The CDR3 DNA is TGTGCCAGCAGTTTAAGACTAGCGGGGGGCAAAGACAATGAGCAGTTCTTC. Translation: CASSLRLAGGKDNEQFF.

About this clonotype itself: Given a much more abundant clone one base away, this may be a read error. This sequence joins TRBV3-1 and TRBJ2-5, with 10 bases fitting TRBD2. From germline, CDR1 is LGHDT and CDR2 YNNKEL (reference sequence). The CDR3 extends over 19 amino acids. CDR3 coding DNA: TGTGCCAGCAGCCAGGAGGGTACTAGCGGGGATAAGCCGCAAGAGATCCAGTACTTC. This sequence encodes CASSQEGTSGDKPQEIQYF.

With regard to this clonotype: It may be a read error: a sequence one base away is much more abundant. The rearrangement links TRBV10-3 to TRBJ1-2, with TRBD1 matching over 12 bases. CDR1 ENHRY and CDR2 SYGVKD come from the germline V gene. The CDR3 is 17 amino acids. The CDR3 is CAIRGEGQGAMDYDYTF. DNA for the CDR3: TGTGCCATCAGAGGGGAGGGACAGGGGGCAATGGACTATGACTACACCTTC.

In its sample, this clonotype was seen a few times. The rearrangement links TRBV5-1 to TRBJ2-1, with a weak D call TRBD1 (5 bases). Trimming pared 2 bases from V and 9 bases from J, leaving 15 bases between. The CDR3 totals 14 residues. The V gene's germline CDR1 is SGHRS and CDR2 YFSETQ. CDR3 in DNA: TGCGCCAGCAGCTTAGTAGGCAGGGAAGGTGAGCAGTTCTTC. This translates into CASSLVGREGEQFF.

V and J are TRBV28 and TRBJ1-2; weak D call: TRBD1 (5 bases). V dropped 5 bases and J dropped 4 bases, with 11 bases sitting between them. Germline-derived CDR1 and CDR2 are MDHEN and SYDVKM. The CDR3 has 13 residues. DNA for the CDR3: TGTGCCAGCAGTGACCCGGGGGGCTATGGCTACACCTTC. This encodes CASSDPGGYGYTF.

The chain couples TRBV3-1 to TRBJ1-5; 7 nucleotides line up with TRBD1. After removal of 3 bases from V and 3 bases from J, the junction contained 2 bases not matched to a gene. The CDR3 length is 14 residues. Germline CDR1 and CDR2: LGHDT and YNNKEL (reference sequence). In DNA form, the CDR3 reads TGTGCCAGCAGCCAGACAGGGACCAATCAGCCCCAGCATTTT. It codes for CASSQTGTNQPQHF.

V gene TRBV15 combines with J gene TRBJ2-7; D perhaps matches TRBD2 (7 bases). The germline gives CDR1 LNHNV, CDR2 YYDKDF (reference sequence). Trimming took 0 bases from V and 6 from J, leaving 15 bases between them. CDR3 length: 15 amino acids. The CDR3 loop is CATSREITGRGEQYF. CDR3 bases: TGTGCCACCAGCAGAGAAATAACAGGGAGGGGCGAGCAGTACTTC.

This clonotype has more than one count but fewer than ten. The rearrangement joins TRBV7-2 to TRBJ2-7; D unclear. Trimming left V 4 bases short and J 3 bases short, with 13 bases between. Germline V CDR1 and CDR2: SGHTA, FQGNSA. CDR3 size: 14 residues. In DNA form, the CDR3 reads TGTACCAGCAGCTCAGCAGGCATGTTCTACGAGCAGTACTTC. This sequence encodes CTSSSAGMFYEQYF.

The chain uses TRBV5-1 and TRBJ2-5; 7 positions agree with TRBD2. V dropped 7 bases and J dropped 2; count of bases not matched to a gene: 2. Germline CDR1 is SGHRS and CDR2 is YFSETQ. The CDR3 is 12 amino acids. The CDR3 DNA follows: TGCGCCAGCCGGCGGGAGCAAGAGACCCAGTACTTC. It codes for CASRREQETQYF.

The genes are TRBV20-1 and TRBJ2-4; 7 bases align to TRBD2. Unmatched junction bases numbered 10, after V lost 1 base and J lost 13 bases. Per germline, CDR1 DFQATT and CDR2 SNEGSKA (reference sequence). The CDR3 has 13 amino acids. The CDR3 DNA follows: TGCAGTGCTAGAGGGGGGGGAATCAATGAGCAGTACTTC. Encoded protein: CSARGGGINEQYF.

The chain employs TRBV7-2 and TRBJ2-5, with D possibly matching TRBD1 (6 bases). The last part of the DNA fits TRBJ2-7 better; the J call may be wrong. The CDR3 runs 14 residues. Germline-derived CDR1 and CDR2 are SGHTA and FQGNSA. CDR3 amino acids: CASNKGGEAYEQYF. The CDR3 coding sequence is TGTGCCAGCAACAAAGGGGGAGAAGCCTACGAGCAGTACTTC.

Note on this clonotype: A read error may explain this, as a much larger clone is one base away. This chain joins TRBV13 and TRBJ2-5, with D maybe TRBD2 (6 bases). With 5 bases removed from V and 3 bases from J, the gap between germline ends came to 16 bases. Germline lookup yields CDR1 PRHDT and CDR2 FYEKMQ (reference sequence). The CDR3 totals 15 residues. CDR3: CASSIRLVGKETQYF. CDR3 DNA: TGTGCCAGCAGCATAAGACTAGTGGGAAAAGAGACCCAGTACTTC.

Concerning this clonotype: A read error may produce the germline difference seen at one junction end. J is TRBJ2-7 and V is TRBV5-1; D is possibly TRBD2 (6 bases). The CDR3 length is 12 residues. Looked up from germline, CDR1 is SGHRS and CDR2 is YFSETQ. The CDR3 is CTSSGGNYEQYF. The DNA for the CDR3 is TGCACCAGCAGCGGCGGGAATTACGAGCAGTACTTC.

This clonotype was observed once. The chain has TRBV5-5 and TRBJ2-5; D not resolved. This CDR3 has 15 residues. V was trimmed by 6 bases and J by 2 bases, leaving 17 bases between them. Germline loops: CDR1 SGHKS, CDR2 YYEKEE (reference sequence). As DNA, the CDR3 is TGTGCCAGCACCATGGGCCCCAACTCGCAAGAGACCCAGTACTTC. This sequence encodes CASTMGPNSQETQYF.

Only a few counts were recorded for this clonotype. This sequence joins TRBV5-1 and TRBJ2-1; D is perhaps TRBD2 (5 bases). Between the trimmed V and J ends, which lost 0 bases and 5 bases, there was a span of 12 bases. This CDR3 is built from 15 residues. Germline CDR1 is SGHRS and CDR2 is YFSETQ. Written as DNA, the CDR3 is TGCGCCAGCAGCTTGGGCGGCGGGCAGAACAATGAGCAGTTCTTC. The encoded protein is CASSLGGGQNNEQFF.

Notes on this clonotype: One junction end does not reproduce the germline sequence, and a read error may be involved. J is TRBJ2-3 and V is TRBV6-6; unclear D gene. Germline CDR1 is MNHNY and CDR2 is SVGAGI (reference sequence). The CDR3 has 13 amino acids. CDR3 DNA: TGTGTCAGCAGTTACAGAGAAGCAGATACGCAGTATTTT. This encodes CVSSYREADTQYF.

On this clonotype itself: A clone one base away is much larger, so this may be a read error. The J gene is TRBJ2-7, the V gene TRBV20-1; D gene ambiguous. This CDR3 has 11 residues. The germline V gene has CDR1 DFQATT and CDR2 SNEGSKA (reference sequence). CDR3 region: CSARYENDQYF. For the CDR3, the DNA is TGCAGTGCTAGGTATGAGAACGATCAGTACTTC.

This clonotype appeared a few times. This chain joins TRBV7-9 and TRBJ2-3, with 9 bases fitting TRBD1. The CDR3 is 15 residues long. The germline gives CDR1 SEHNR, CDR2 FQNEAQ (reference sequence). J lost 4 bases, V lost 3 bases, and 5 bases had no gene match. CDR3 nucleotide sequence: TGTGCCAGCAGCTTGGGACAGGGAGAGGCAGATACGCAGTATTTT. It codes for CASSLGQGEADTQYF.